These 14 T cell receptor beta chains originate from one sample sequenced in a study of blood T cell repertoires in COVID-19. The data were produced by immunoSEQ multiplex PCR, yet TCRdb's version contains in-frame clones alone and is incomplete. The profile shows tens of thousands of clones, almost 85% of them singletons. The material sequenced was peripheral blood. The source of these receptors is an elderly man with active COVID-19.

The gene calls are TRBV12-3 or TRBV12-4 and TRBJ1-1; D ambiguous. Deletions cut 3 bases from V and 7 bases from J, with 9 bases between. The CDR3 is made up of 12 amino acids. The CDR3 DNA sequence: TGTGCCAGCAGTTTTCGAGGATTTGAAGCTTTCTTT. This sequence encodes CASSFRGFEAFF.

The rearrangement links TRBV6-5 to TRBJ1-2, with a possible D match to TRBD1 (5 bases). Germline values: CDR1 MNHEY, CDR2 SVGAGI. Trimming took off 4 bases at V and 4 bases at J, with 10 bases between the two ends. CDR3 length equals 13 residues. This CDR3 reads CASSLRGGYGYTF. In DNA form, the CDR3 reads TGTGCCAGCAGTTTGCGGGGCGGCTATGGCTACACCTTC.

The chain carries TRBV7-2 and TRBJ2-5; D gene ambiguous. Germline V lookup: CDR1 SGHTA, CDR2 FQGNSA. Deletions cut 7 bases from V and 1 base from J, with 10 bases between. This CDR3 spans 13 amino acids. CDR3 region: CASKTYSQETQYF. The CDR3 bases are TGTGCCAGCAAGACATACTCCCAAGAGACCCAGTACTTC.

The chain uses TRBV10-1 and TRBJ1-4, with D perhaps TRBD1 (6 bases). Germline loops: CDR1 WNHNN, CDR2 SYGVQD (reference sequence). The V and J ends lost 2 bases and 7 bases respectively, with 11 bases between them. The CDR3 extends over 14 amino acids. The CDR3, as DNA: TGCGCCAGCAGTGAGGGGGGGGCCGGTGAAAAACTGTTTTTT. Translating it yields CASSEGGAGEKLFF.

Details on this clone: Sequence at one end of the junction differs from germline and may be a read error. The rearrangement joins TRBV2 to TRBJ2-6; TRBD2 is a possible D gene (5 bases). The CDR3 sequence is 15 residues long. Germline CDR1 SNHLY, CDR2 FYNNEI. CDR3 coding DNA: TGTGCCTGCAGGAGGAAGATCTCTGGGGCCAACGTCCTGACTTTC. Translating gives CACRRKISGANVLTF.

This chain uses TRBV7-2 with TRBJ2-5; D may be TRBD2 (7 bases). The V and J ends lost 5 bases and 5 bases respectively, with 21 bases between them. There are 16 residues in the CDR3. Per germline, CDR1 SGHTA and CDR2 FQGNSA. The CDR3 region is CASSLNPSGQGETQYF. The CDR3 bases are TGTGCCAGCAGCCTCAACCCTAGCGGTCAGGGGGAGACCCAGTACTTC.

The chain employs TRBV19 and TRBJ2-7; D might be TRBD2 (5 bases). The CDR3 sequence is 14 residues long. Deletions cut 3 bases from V and 3 bases from J, with 12 bases between. Germline CDR1 LNHDA, CDR2 SQIVND (reference sequence). The CDR3 loop reads CASSIGPGNYEQYF. CDR3 sequence (DNA): TGTGCCAGTAGTATCGGTCCGGGGAACTACGAGCAGTACTTC.

The CDR3 sequence: CASSYDRGYYGYTF. CDR3 DNA sequence: TGTGCCAGCAGTTACGACAGGGGGTACTATGGCTACACCTTC. J is TRBJ1-2 and V is TRBV6-6; 9 bases match TRBD1. The CDR3 spans 14 residues. V trimming: 2 bases; J trimming: 3 bases; junction bases outside the gene matches: 1. CDR1 MNHNY and CDR2 SVGAGI come from the germline V gene (reference sequence).

This clone has just one count. The rearrangement joins TRBV7-9 to TRBJ2-2; 11 nucleotides align to TRBD1. CDR3 size: 16 residues. Trimming at V came to 5 bases and at J to 6 bases, leaving 8 bases not matched to a gene. The V gene's germline CDR1 is SEHNR and CDR2 FQNEAQ (reference sequence). CDR3 in amino acids: CASSPSGTGGSGELFF. DNA for the CDR3: TGTGCCAGCAGCCCGTCCGGGACAGGGGGGTCCGGGGAGCTGTTTTTT.

The J gene is TRBJ2-7, the V gene TRBV4-2, with D possibly being TRBD2 (6 bases). Germline V CDR1 and CDR2: LGHNA, YNFKEQ. CDR3 length: 14 residues. Trimming cost V 3 bases and J 7 bases, with 16 bases left between them. CDR3 nucleotides: TGTGCCAGCAGCCAGGGGACTGCAGGAGTGGAGCAGTACTTC. Its translation is CASSQGTAGVEQYF.

The chain recombines TRBV3-1 (or the pseudogene TRBV3-2) with TRBJ1-4, with D unresolved. Germline CDR1 LGHDT, CDR2 YNNKEL (reference sequence). CDR3 length: 14 residues. The V end was cut by 2 bases, the J end by 3 bases, with 7 bases between. The CDR3 DNA sequence: TGTGCCAGCAGCCAACCCGACTCTAATGAAAAACTGTTTTTT. It translates to CASSQPDSNEKLFF.

The chain joins TRBV5-6 to TRBJ2-7, with 7 bases lining up with TRBD1. The CDR3 sequence is 14 residues long. Germline lookup yields CDR1 SGHDT and CDR2 YYEEEE. V lost 5 bases to trimming and J lost 4 bases; unmatched junction nucleotides: 9. The CDR3 protein is CASSLYRGTYEQYF. For the CDR3, the DNA is TGTGCCAGCAGTCTCTACAGGGGAACGTACGAGCAGTACTTC.

The chain joins TRBV7-9 to TRBJ2-7, with 11 bases identical to TRBD2. The CDR3 is 16 amino acids. The junction had 5 bases not matched to a gene; V was cut back by 1 base and J by 3 bases. The germline V gene has CDR1 SEHNR and CDR2 FQNEAQ (reference sequence). The CDR3 DNA is TGTGCCAGCAGCTTAGGACTAGCGGGGTCCAACTACGAGCAGTACTTC. Its protein is CASSLGLAGSNYEQYF.

The chain has TRBV10-3 and TRBJ2-7; the match to TRBD1 covers 11 bases. This CDR3 contains 16 residues. The germline gives CDR1 ENHRY, CDR2 SYGVKD. The J segment lost 0 bases and the V segment lost 8 bases, leaving 9 bases of the junction unmatched. The CDR3 loop is CAIAKDRGQSSYEQYF. In DNA, the CDR3 is TGTGCCATCGCTAAGGACAGGGGGCAAAGCTCCTACGAGCAGTACTTC.